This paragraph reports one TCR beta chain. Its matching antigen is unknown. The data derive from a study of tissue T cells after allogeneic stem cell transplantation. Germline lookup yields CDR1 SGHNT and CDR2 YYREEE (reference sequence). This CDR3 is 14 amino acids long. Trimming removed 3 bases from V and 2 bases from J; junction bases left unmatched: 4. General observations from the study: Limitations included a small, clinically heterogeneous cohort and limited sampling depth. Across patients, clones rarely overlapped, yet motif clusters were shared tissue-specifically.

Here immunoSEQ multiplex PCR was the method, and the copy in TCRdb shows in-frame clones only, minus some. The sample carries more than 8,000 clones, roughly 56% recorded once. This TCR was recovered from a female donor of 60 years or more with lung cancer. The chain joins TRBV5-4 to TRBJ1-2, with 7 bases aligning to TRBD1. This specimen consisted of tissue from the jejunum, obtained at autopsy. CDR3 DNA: TGTGCCAGCAGCTCCGGGACAGCGAACTATGGCTACACCTTC. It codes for CASSSGTANYGYTF.